The present T cell receptor beta chain was sequenced within a study of blood T cell repertoires in COVID-19. About the study: Italy, Spain and the United States were the sources of the convalescent and acute COVID-19 samples.

Using immunoSEQ multiplex PCR, the repertoire was profiled, and TCRdb retains in-frame clones only, with some absent. The sample lists 68,000 or so clones, just over 85% occurring once. Sample: peripheral blood. The receptor was isolated from a man younger than 45 with acute or convalescent COVID-19.

The CDR3 nucleotides read TGTGCCAGCAGCACCGGGAACACCGGGGAGCTGTTTTTT. The encoded protein is CASSTGNTGELFF. This chain connects TRBV9 to TRBJ2-2; D remains unclear. Germline CDR1 is SGDLS and CDR2 is YYNGEE. This CDR3 contains 13 residues. V lost 4 bases and J lost 1, with 5 bases in between.